These 21 T cell receptor beta chains came from one sample sequenced in a study of beta chain features in type 1 diabetes. TCRB transcripts that were expressed got sequenced, as all of the isolated RNA had been reverse transcribed. The assay was immunoSEQ multiplex PCR, and TCRdb's table has in-frame clones only and misses some. The sample holds 120,000 to 150,000 clones; about 44% are singletons and the top ten take around 0.43%. The sequencing input was Tregs from blood. The source of these receptors is a man in his late teens or twenties in good health.

V and J are TRBV5-1 and TRBJ2-2, with 9 bases fitting TRBD2. V trimming: 0 bases; J trimming: 1 base; junction bases outside the gene matches: 10. Per the germline V gene, CDR1 is SGHRS and CDR2 is YFSETQ. This CDR3 region has 19 residues. The CDR3 coding sequence is TGCGCCAGCAGCTTGGTTCTAGCGGGAAGAAGACGGAACACCGGGGAGCTGTTTTTT. Translated, it gives CASSLVLAGRRRNTGELFF.

The gene calls are TRBV7-2 and TRBJ1-1; 8 bases are shared with TRBD1. The ends lost 1 base at V and 1 base at J; junction bases unmatched: 2. The CDR3 extends over 15 amino acids. Looked up from germline, CDR1 is SGHTA and CDR2 is FQGNSA. The CDR3 region has the DNA TGTGCCAGCAGCTTAGGGGACAGGTGGAACACTGAAGCTTTCTTT. Encoded protein: CASSLGDRWNTEAFF.

The chain uses TRBV9 and TRBJ2-3, with TRBD2 identical over 12 bases. The J segment lost 3 bases and the V segment lost 5 bases, leaving 4 bases of the junction unmatched. This CDR3 has 15 residues. Germline V gene lookup returns CDR1 SGDLS and CDR2 YYNGEE. CDR3 sequence reads: CASSFGLAGTDTQYF. DNA of the CDR3: TGTGCCAGCAGTTTCGGACTAGCGGGGACAGATACGCAGTATTTT.

The genes are TRBV7-3 and TRBJ2-1; tentatively, D is TRBD2 (5 bases). Germline CDR1 is SGHTA and CDR2 is FQGTGA. V lost 2 bases and J 8 bases, leaving 19 bases between the germline ends. CDR3 length: 16 residues. The CDR3 nucleotides read TGTGCCAGCAGCTTATACGGATCATACGGGAAGCATGAGCAGTTCTTC. Protein: CASSLYGSYGKHEQFF. Full variable domain (outside the CDR3, taken from reference TRBV7-3 and TRBJ2-1): GAGVSQTPSNKVTEKGKYVELRCDPISGHTALYWYRQSLGQGPEFLIYFQGTGAADDSGLPNDRFFAVRPEGSVSTLKIQRTERGDSAVYLCASSLYGSYGKHEQFFGPGTRLTVL.

This clone was picked up a small number of times. J is TRBJ1-1 and V is TRBV10-3, with a possible D match to TRBD1 (5 bases). There are 13 residues in the CDR3. CDR1 and CDR2 (germline): ENHRY, SYGVKD. Trimming took 8 bases from V and 1 from J, leaving 11 bases between them. The DNA of the CDR3 is TGTGCCATCCGTGGGGCCAGGAACACTGAAGCTTTCTTT. It encodes CAIRGARNTEAFF.

The chain is built from TRBV4-1 and TRBJ1-2, with D maybe TRBD1 (5 bases). Germline CDR1 reads MGHRA; CDR2 reads YSYEKL. CDR3 size: 15 residues. V was trimmed by 0 bases and J by 3 bases, leaving 11 bases between them. For the CDR3, the DNA is TGCGCCAGCAGCCAAGACCCCCGGGACTACTATGGCTACACCTTC. Translated: CASSQDPRDYYGYTF.

This clone turned up a few times. The CDR3 DNA reads TGTGCCACCGGGACAGAACAAGAGACCCAGTACTTC. It specifies CATGTEQETQYF. The chain links TRBV10-3 to TRBJ2-5, with 7 bases identical to TRBD1. Germline V gene lookup returns CDR1 ENHRY and CDR2 SYGVKD. The CDR3 is 12 residues long. V lost 10 bases and J lost 2; bases outside the gene matches: 4.

The sample holds a few counts of this clone. The genes are TRBV4-2 and TRBJ2-6; 8 bases match TRBD1. Germline assignment: CDR1 LGHNA and CDR2 YNFKEQ. This CDR3 comprises 18 residues. V lost 0 bases, J lost 4 bases, and 8 bases stayed unmatched. CDR3 coding DNA: TGTGCCAGCAGCCAAGAGGGACAGGTTGCTAGGGGGGCCAACGTCCTGACTTTC. Encoded protein: CASSQEGQVARGANVLTF.

The genes are TRBV19 and TRBJ1-5, with D uncertain. Germline assignment: CDR1 LNHDA and CDR2 SQIVND (reference sequence). The CDR3 runs to 12 residues. Trimming left V 6 bases short and J 1 base short, with 4 bases between. The CDR3 coding sequence is TGTGCCAGTAGGACAAGCAATCAGCCCCAGCATTTT. This gives the protein CASRTSNQPQHF. Complete variable domain (other parts from reference TRBV19 and TRBJ1-5): DGGITQSPKYLFRKEGQNVTLSCEQNLNHDAMYWYRQDPGQGLRLIYYSQIVNDFQKGDIAEGYSVSREKKESFPLTVTSAQKNPTAFYLCASRTSNQPQHFGDGTRLSIL.

This chain uses TRBV19 with TRBJ2-7; D is unresolved. Germline assignment: CDR1 LNHDA and CDR2 SQIVND (reference sequence). This CDR3 region has 14 residues. The V end was cut by 7 bases, the J end by 1 base, with 14 bases between. The CDR3 loop reads CASNRGWSSYEQYF. CDR3 coding DNA: TGTGCCAGTAACCGTGGGTGGAGTTCCTACGAGCAGTACTTC.

V is TRBV27 and J is TRBJ2-7; D might be TRBD1 (5 bases). This CDR3 has 14 residues. Germline CDR1 reads MNHEY; CDR2 reads SMNVEV (reference sequence). V lost 5 bases and J 2 bases, leaving 13 bases between the germline ends. The CDR3 protein is CASSVDNGAYEQYF. CDR3 nucleotides: TGTGCCAGCAGTGTGGACAATGGGGCCTACGAGCAGTACTTC.

The chain links TRBV30 to TRBJ1-4; TRBD1 might be the D (6 bases). Germline lookup yields CDR1 GTSNPN and CDR2 SVGIG (reference sequence). Trimming left V 2 bases short and J 16 bases short, with 14 bases between. This CDR3 is built from 11 residues. CDR3 protein: CAWSLGTSPFF. As DNA, the CDR3 is TGTGCCTGGAGTCTCGGGACATCCCCGTTTTTT.

This clone occurred a few times. The chain is built from TRBV21-1 and TRBJ2-1; TRBD1 is taken as the D call from the table, unchecked against the DNA. TRBV21-1 has pseudogene status. The CDR3 has 13 residues. CDR3: CASRRDRDRRQFF. CDR3 coding DNA: TGTGCCAGCAGAAGGGACCGGGACAGAAGGCAGTTCTTC.

The genes are TRBV27 and TRBJ1-1; D may be TRBD1 (6 bases). Germline assignment: CDR1 MNHEY and CDR2 SMNVEV (reference sequence). The CDR3 length is 16 residues. The V end lost 6 bases, the J end lost 3 bases, and 20 bases lay between the germline ends. The CDR3: CASSPRSYTGHTEAFF. In DNA, the CDR3 is TGTGCCAGCAGCCCCCGGAGTTATACAGGGCACACTGAAGCTTTCTTT.

V gene TRBV28 combines with J gene TRBJ1-5, with TRBD1 identical over 9 bases. CDR1 and CDR2 from the germline V gene are MDHEN and SYDVKM. Trimming at V came to 7 bases and at J to 0 bases, leaving 10 bases not matched to a gene. This CDR3 has 17 residues. The CDR3 DNA sequence: TGTGCCAGCAAACGGACAGGGGTACGCTATAGCAATCAGCCCCAGCATTTT. It translates to CASKRTGVRYSNQPQHF.

V usage is TRBV5-1 and J usage is TRBJ1-1; TRBD1 matches 7 bases. Germline V gene lookup returns CDR1 SGHRS and CDR2 YFSETQ. The CDR3 totals 13 residues. V trimming: 4 bases; J trimming: 8 bases; junction bases outside the gene matches: 8. The CDR3 is CASSPDRATEAFF. DNA of the CDR3: TGCGCCAGCAGCCCCGACAGGGCTACGGAAGCTTTCTTT.

The rearrangement joins TRBV9 to TRBJ2-1; 7 bases match TRBD2. The CDR3 has 16 residues. Unmatched junction bases numbered 5, after V lost 0 bases and J lost 2 bases. Per the germline V gene, CDR1 is SGDLS and CDR2 is YYNGEE. The DNA for the CDR3 is TGTGCCAGCAGCGTAGCTCACGGGGGGACCTACAATGAGCAGTTCTTC. Protein: CASSVAHGGTYNEQFF.

The V and J genes are TRBV5-4 and TRBJ2-7; D uncertain. Germline V gene lookup returns CDR1 SGHNT and CDR2 YYREEE (reference sequence). This CDR3 is 15 amino acids long. V lost 4 bases, J lost 5 bases, and 19 bases lay in between. The CDR3 protein is CASSVVGARVHEQYF. The CDR3 DNA follows: TGTGCCAGCAGCGTGGTGGGCGCACGAGTCCACGAGCAGTACTTC. Variable domain in full (rest from reference TRBV5-4 and TRBJ2-7): ETGVTQSPTHLIKTRGQQVTLRCSSQSGHNTVSWYQQALGQGPQFIFQYYREEENGRGNFPPRFSGLQFPNYSSELNVNALELDDSALYLCASSVVGARVHEQYFGPGTRLTVT.

The chain carries TRBV14 and TRBJ2-6; 7 bases line up with TRBD1. V lost 2 bases to trimming and J lost 1 base; unmatched junction nucleotides: 5. Germline-derived CDR1 and CDR2 are SGHDN and FVKESK. The CDR3 contains 17 residues. CDR3 bases: TGTGCCAGCAGCCAACACCGACAGGGATCTGGGGCCAACGTCCTGACTTTC. Residues: CASSQHRQGSGANVLTF.

The J gene is TRBJ2-3, the V gene TRBV7-3; 10 bases line up with TRBD2. The CDR3 has 15 residues. The trim removed 7 bases at V and 4 bases at J, leaving 8 bases unmatched. The germline V gene encodes CDR1 SGHTA and CDR2 FQGTGA. The CDR3 region is CASTQAGGPADTQYF. CDR3 nucleotides: TGTGCCAGCACCCAAGCGGGGGGGCCAGCAGATACGCAGTATTTT. Filled out from reference TRBV7-3 and TRBJ2-3, the complete variable domain reads GAGVSQTPSNKVTEKGKYVELRCDPISGHTALYWYRQSLGQGPEFLIYFQGTGAADDSGLPNDRFFAVRPEGSVSTLKIQRTERGDSAVYLCASTQAGGPADTQYFGPGTRLTVL.

The V and J genes are TRBV5-1 and TRBJ2-1, with 11 bases matching TRBD2. The J segment lost 10 bases and the V segment lost 1 base, leaving 7 bases of the junction unmatched. CDR1 SGHRS and CDR2 YFSETQ come from the germline V gene. This CDR3 comprises 15 residues. This CDR3 is CASSLSSGGAREQFF. CDR3 nucleotide sequence: TGCGCCAGCAGCTTGAGTAGCGGGGGGGCCCGGGAGCAGTTCTTC.